A single sample is the source of the 31 T cell receptor beta chains below, sequenced in a study of blood T cell repertoires in COVID-19. Assay used: immunoSEQ multiplex PCR; TCRdb lists only in-frame clones, some missing. The sample carries under 200,000 clones, about 90% recorded once. Sequenced: PBMCs or T cells enriched from blood (not recorded which). The receptors shown here come from a woman between 50 and 59 years old who had recovered from COVID-19.

The chain couples TRBV4-3 to TRBJ2-1; 8 positions match TRBD1. Germline-derived CDR1 and CDR2 are LGHNA and YSLEER. The CDR3 is 16 amino acids. With 0 bases clipped from V and 4 bases from J, the junction kept 5 bases outside the gene matches. As DNA, the CDR3 is TGCGCCAGCAGCCAAGATGGGCAGGGGGCTTACAATGAGCAGTTCTTC. This sequence encodes CASSQDGQGAYNEQFF.

This chain joins TRBV9 and TRBJ2-3; 7 nucleotides agree with TRBD2. Looked up from germline, CDR1 is SGDLS and CDR2 is YYNGEE. The CDR3 is made up of 16 amino acids. V was clipped by 7 bases and J by 3 bases; unmatched bases: 14. The chain's CDR3 is CASGHPRDYRTDTQYF. The CDR3 DNA is TGTGCCAGCGGCCATCCCCGGGACTACAGAACAGATACGCAGTATTTT.

The chain recombines TRBV5-4 with TRBJ2-3, with TRBD2 matching over 10 bases. Germline trimming cut 0 bases from V and 1 base from J; bases unmatched to any gene: 5. The CDR3 totals 17 residues. Looked up from germline, CDR1 is SGHNT and CDR2 is YYREEE (reference sequence). CDR3 in amino acids: CASSLGVGTSGTDTQYF. In nucleotides, the CDR3 is TGTGCCAGCAGCTTGGGGGTCGGGACTAGCGGCACAGATACGCAGTATTTT. Full variable domain (outside the CDR3, taken from reference TRBV5-4 and TRBJ2-3): ETGVTQSPTHLIKTRGQQVTLRCSSQSGHNTVSWYQQALGQGPQFIFQYYREEENGRGNFPPRFSGLQFPNYSSELNVNALELDDSALYLCASSLGVGTSGTDTQYFGPGTRLTVL.

The chain recombines TRBV2 with TRBJ2-1; no reliable D call. This CDR3 is built from 15 residues. Trimming removed 1 base from V and 0 bases from J, with 7 bases in between. CDR1 SNHLY and CDR2 FYNNEI come from the germline V gene. CDR3 sequence: CASSEVASSYNEQFF. In nucleotides, the CDR3 is TGTGCCAGCAGTGAAGTAGCTAGCTCCTACAATGAGCAGTTCTTC. Filled out from reference TRBV2 and TRBJ2-1, the complete variable domain reads EPEVTQTPSHQVTQMGQEVILRCVPISNHLYFYWYRQILGQKVEFLVSFYNNEISEKSEIFDDQFSVERPDGSNFTLKIRSTKLEDSAMYFCASSEVASSYNEQFFGPGTRLTVL.

V is TRBV28 and J is TRBJ1-6, with a possible D match to TRBD1 (5 bases). The ends were cut back, 5 bases at V and 7 bases at J, with 9 bases in the middle. This CDR3 region has 13 residues. Germline V gene data show CDR1 as MDHEN and CDR2 as SYDVKM. The DNA for the CDR3 is TGTGCCAGCAGTCGACAGTTAAATTCACCCCTCCACTTT. Amino acids: CASSRQLNSPLHF.

On this clone: Within the sample, other DNA sequences also encode this same CDR3. The V and J genes are TRBV5-1 and TRBJ1-2, with D possibly TRBD1 on 6 matching bases. The CDR3 extends over 13 amino acids. V gave up 3 bases and J gave up 4 bases, with 10 bases separating them. Germline CDR1 reads SGHRS; CDR2 reads YFSETQ. The CDR3 coding sequence is TGCGCCAGCAGCTCGCAGGGGAGCTATGGCTACACCTTC. It yields the protein CASSSQGSYGYTF.

The rearrangement links TRBV27 to TRBJ1-4, with D possibly matching TRBD1 (5 bases). Germline CDR1 reads MNHEY; CDR2 reads SMNVEV (reference sequence). Deletions cut 3 bases from V and 10 bases from J, with 12 bases between. CDR3 length: 13 amino acids. The CDR3 spells CASSLSGGTKLFF. The CDR3, as DNA: TGTGCCAGCAGTTTGTCGGGGGGAACAAAACTGTTTTTT.

The chain links TRBV28 to TRBJ2-5, with 9 bases identical to TRBD2. V lost 7 bases, J lost 1 base, and 7 bases stayed unmatched. The germline V gene encodes CDR1 MDHEN and CDR2 SYDVKM. The length of the CDR3 is 15 residues. DNA for the CDR3: TGTGCCAGCACCCGGGCTAGCGGGACCCAAGAGACCCAGTACTTC. It yields the protein CASTRASGTQETQYF.

This chain connects TRBV5-5 to TRBJ2-1, with 7 bases identical to TRBD2. The V gene's germline CDR1 is SGHKS and CDR2 YYEKEE (reference sequence). The junction had 7 bases not matched to a gene; V was cut back by 4 bases and J by 0 bases. The CDR3 sequence is 16 residues long. CDR3 nucleotides: TGTGCCAGCAGCCCGGGACTAACCAGCTCCTACAATGAGCAGTTCTTC. This gives the protein CASSPGLTSSYNEQFF.

As for this clone: Within the sample, other DNA sequences also encode this same CDR3. The V call is TRBV5-1, the J call TRBJ1-1, with D possibly matching TRBD1 (5 bases). CDR1 is SGHRS, CDR2 YFSETQ, per germline. This CDR3 is built from 14 residues. Trimming stripped 4 bases from V and 4 bases from J, with 14 bases between. CDR3 nucleotide sequence: TGCGCCAGCAGCAGGGACTCGACGGGCACTGAAGCTTTCTTT. Residues: CASSRDSTGTEAFF.

This sequence joins TRBV7-9 and TRBJ1-3; a weak D match, TRBD1 (5 bases). The CDR3 length is 17 residues. Trimming left V 1 base short and J 0 bases short, with 13 bases between. Germline V CDR1 and CDR2: SEHNR, FQNEAQ (reference sequence). As DNA, the CDR3 is TGTGCCAGCAGCTTAGGAACAGGTCTGGCCTCTGGAAACACCATATATTTT. Its translation: CASSLGTGLASGNTIYF.

The V gene is TRBV6-5, the J gene TRBJ2-5; 7 nucleotides agree with TRBD1. Trimming cost V 8 bases and J 5 bases; bases outside gene matches: 8. CDR1 and CDR2 from the germline V gene are MNHEY and SVGAGI. The CDR3 has 13 residues. CDR3 amino acids: CASGQGVRETQYF. As DNA, the CDR3 is TGTGCCAGCGGGCAGGGGGTTAGGGAGACCCAGTACTTC.

V usage is TRBV15 and J usage is TRBJ2-7; a weak D match, TRBD1 (5 bases). The germline V and J ends were trimmed by 5 bases and 3 bases, with 14 bases remaining between them. Germline assignment: CDR1 LNHNV and CDR2 YYDKDF (reference sequence). This CDR3 is built from 14 residues. CDR3 region: CATSFQTGDYEQYF. The CDR3 DNA reads as TGTGCCACCAGCTTCCAAACAGGTGACTACGAGCAGTACTTC.

This sequence joins TRBV3-1 (or the pseudogene TRBV3-2) and TRBJ2-1, with D possibly TRBD2 on 6 matching bases. Trimming cost V 1 base and J 4 bases, with 11 bases left between them. The CDR3 spans 15 residues. The germline V gene encodes CDR1 LGHDT and CDR2 YNNKEL (reference sequence). The CDR3 loop is CASSQAGVRYNEQFF. The CDR3 DNA is TGTGCCAGCAGCCAAGCGGGAGTAAGATACAATGAGCAGTTCTTC.

The chain joins TRBV11-2 to TRBJ2-5; D not resolved. Germline CDR1 is SGHAT and CDR2 is FQNNGV. V was cut by 2 bases and J by 9 bases, with 7 bases left in between. This CDR3 comprises 11 residues. CDR3 loop: CASSLYSAQYF. CDR3 coding DNA: TGTGCCAGCAGCTTATATTCGGCCCAGTACTTC.

The chain couples TRBV14 to TRBJ2-1, with 7 bases identical to TRBD2. The CDR3 consists of 15 residues. V lost 4 bases to trimming and J lost 2 bases; unmatched junction nucleotides: 5. CDR1 is SGHDN, CDR2 FVKESK, per germline. CDR3 amino acids: CASSPRLAAYNEQFF. The CDR3 DNA follows: TGTGCCAGCAGCCCCAGACTAGCAGCCTACAATGAGCAGTTCTTC. Full variable domain (outside the CDR3, taken from reference TRBV14 and TRBJ2-1): EAGVTQFPSHSVIEKGQTVTLRCDPISGHDNLYWYRRVMGKEIKFLLHFVKESKQDESGMPNNRFLAERTGGTYSTLKVQPAELEDSGVYFCASSPRLAAYNEQFFGPGTRLTVL.

V is TRBV30 and J is TRBJ2-7; possibly TRBD2 for D (7 bases). CDR1 is GTSNPN, CDR2 SVGIG, per germline (reference sequence). V was pared by 5 bases and J by 6 bases, with 20 bases between. This CDR3 contains 14 residues. This CDR3 is CAWGLGGLGSEQYF. The CDR3 nucleotides are TGTGCCTGGGGACTCGGGGGGCTAGGAAGCGAGCAGTACTTC. Full variable domain (rest looked up from reference TRBV30 and TRBJ2-7): SQTIHQWPATLVQPVGSPLSLECTVEGTSNPNLYWYRQAAGRGLQLLFYSVGIGQISSEVPQNLSASRPQDRQFILSSKKLLLSDSGFYLCAWGLGGLGSEQYFGPGTRLTVT.

The V and J genes are TRBV2 and TRBJ1-5; weak D call: TRBD1 (5 bases). Germline V lookup: CDR1 SNHLY, CDR2 FYNNEI. The V end was cut by 7 bases, the J end by 5 bases, with 18 bases between. The CDR3 loop spans 15 amino acids. CDR3 loop: CASTFIQGRDQPQHF. The CDR3 DNA reads as TGTGCCAGCACGTTCATCCAGGGAAGGGATCAGCCCCAGCATTTT.

V usage is TRBV5-1 and J usage is TRBJ2-7, with TRBD1 as a possible D gene (6 bases). This CDR3 has 14 amino acids. The germline V gene has CDR1 SGHRS and CDR2 YFSETQ. V was cut by 5 bases and J by 2 bases, with 14 bases left in between. This chain's CDR3 is CASSVGDKPYEQYF. The CDR3 DNA sequence: TGCGCCAGCAGTGTGGGGGACAAACCCTACGAGCAGTACTTC.

The chain uses TRBV6-1 and TRBJ2-6, with 8 positions matching TRBD2. The CDR3 length is 17 residues. With 4 bases clipped from V and 0 bases from J, the junction kept 5 bases outside the gene matches. CDR1 is MNHNS, CDR2 SASEGT, per germline. DNA for the CDR3: TGTGCCAGCAGTGGGACTAGCCGTTACTCTGGGGCCAACGTCCTGACTTTC. It yields the protein CASSGTSRYSGANVLTF.

The chain has TRBV5-1 and TRBJ2-1, with TRBD2 as a possible D gene (6 bases). Germline CDR1 reads SGHRS; CDR2 reads YFSETQ. V shed 0 bases and J shed 9 bases, with 19 bases lying between them. CDR3 length: 16 amino acids. The CDR3 loop reads CASSLELGRDGGEQFF. The CDR3 nucleotides are TGCGCCAGCAGCTTGGAACTAGGCAGGGACGGGGGTGAGCAGTTCTTC.

The chain couples TRBV4-1 to TRBJ2-7, with TRBD2 matching over 9 bases. Germline CDR1 MGHRA, CDR2 YSYEKL. There are 15 residues in the CDR3. The J segment lost 6 bases and the V segment lost 1 base, leaving 7 bases of the junction unmatched. This CDR3 reads CASSQVSGRYSEQYF. The CDR3 DNA reads TGCGCCAGCAGCCAAGTCAGCGGGAGGTATTCCGAGCAGTACTTC.

The V call is TRBV2, the J call TRBJ1-5; D perhaps matches TRBD1 (6 bases). Germline V gene data show CDR1 as SNHLY and CDR2 as FYNNEI. CDR3 length equals 16 residues. Trimming pared 6 bases from V and 2 bases from J, leaving 17 bases between. The CDR3 protein is CASSEQGGLGNQPQHF. The CDR3 bases are TGTGCCAGCAGCGAACAGGGAGGTCTGGGCAATCAGCCCCAGCATTTT.

This clone was seen only once. J is TRBJ2-1 and V is TRBV6-4; D gene uncertain. This CDR3 region has 13 residues. Germline-derived CDR1 and CDR2 are MRHNA and SNTAGT. Trimming cost V 3 bases and J 6 bases, with 9 bases left between them. DNA of the CDR3: TGTGCCAGCAGTGAAGAGATCTCCAATGAGCAGTTCTTC. Translation: CASSEEISNEQFF.

This chain links TRBV6-5 with TRBJ1-6; maybe TRBD1 (5 bases). CDR1 and CDR2 from the germline V gene are MNHEY and SVGAGI. The length of the CDR3 is 12 residues. Trimming cost V 8 bases and J 7 bases, with 9 bases left between them. CDR3 sequence (DNA): TGTGCCAGCCAGGGATCCAATTCACCCCTCCACTTT. This sequence encodes CASQGSNSPLHF.

In this sample, this clone turned up once. The rearrangement links TRBV3-1 (or the pseudogene TRBV3-2) to TRBJ2-7, with a possible D match to TRBD1 (5 bases). V shed 2 bases and J shed 7 bases, with 9 bases lying between them. The CDR3 length is 12 residues. The germline V gene encodes CDR1 LGHDT and CDR2 YNNKEL (reference sequence). CDR3 protein: CASSQTRTEQYF. The DNA of the CDR3 is TGTGCCAGCAGCCAAACCCGGACAGAGCAGTACTTC.

This clone has only one observation. The gene calls are TRBV7-2 and TRBJ2-7, with TRBD1 matching 8 bases. The CDR3 is 14 residues long. Germline V gene lookup returns CDR1 SGHTA and CDR2 FQGNSA. V lost 3 bases, J lost 4 bases, and 5 bases stayed unmatched. CDR3 nucleotides: TGTGCCAGCAGCTTGGGACAGGCAGGATACGAGCAGTACTTC. It yields the protein CASSLGQAGYEQYF.

V usage is TRBV5-4 and J usage is TRBJ2-2, with 12 bases lining up with TRBD1. J was trimmed by 5 bases and V by 3 bases; bases with no gene match: 5. CDR1 is SGHNT and CDR2 is YYREEE in the germline V gene (reference sequence). The length of the CDR3 is 16 residues. CDR3 nucleotide sequence: TGTGCCAGCAGCTACAGGGACAGGGGGCTTACCGGGGAGCTGTTTTTT. Translation: CASSYRDRGLTGELFF.

The V and J genes are TRBV19 and TRBJ1-5; D remains unclear. Germline assignment: CDR1 LNHDA and CDR2 SQIVND (reference sequence). With 4 bases removed from V and 6 bases from J, the gap between germline ends came to 16 bases. There are 15 residues in the CDR3. Here the CDR3 reads CASSTVEVGGQPQHF. The DNA of the CDR3 is TGTGCCAGTAGTACTGTCGAAGTGGGAGGTCAGCCCCAGCATTTT.

This clone was detected only once. This chain joins TRBV7-9 and TRBJ1-2; 9 bases map to TRBD1. V lost 1 base, J lost 4 bases, and 10 bases stayed unmatched. This CDR3 is built from 17 residues. Germline V gene sequence: CDR1 SEHNR, CDR2 FQNEAQ (reference sequence). The CDR3 DNA follows: TGTGCCAGCAGCTTAGAGGGACAGGGCCCCGCGGGCTATGGCTACACCTTC. The encoded protein is CASSLEGQGPAGYGYTF.

The chain has TRBV10-2 and TRBJ2-7; TRBD2 agrees at 11 bases. The CDR3 loop spans 16 amino acids. Germline trimming cut 2 bases from V and 0 bases from J; bases unmatched to any gene: 3. CDR1 is WSHSY and CDR2 is SAAADI in the germline V gene. CDR3 sequence reads: CASSEGTSGSSYEQYF. The CDR3 DNA sequence: TGCGCCAGCAGTGAGGGCACTAGCGGGAGCTCCTACGAGCAGTACTTC.